The 11 T cell receptor beta chains reported below all come from one sample, sequenced in a study of cytomegalovirus exposure and HLA in healthy donors. PCR involved 60 Vbeta and 13 Jbeta primers. Measured with immunoSEQ multiplex PCR; TCRdb has only the in-frame clones, and not every one. The sample consists of approximately 130,000 clones, around 70% of them appearing once. Specimen: PBMCs. Receptors originate from a man aged 25-45 years in good health and CMV-seronegative.

The V and J genes are TRBV28 and TRBJ2-1; 8 bases agree with TRBD2. After removal of 1 base from V and 0 bases from J, the junction contained 2 bases not matched to a gene. CDR1 and CDR2 (germline): MDHEN, SYDVKM. The CDR3 runs to 16 residues. The CDR3, as DNA: TGTGCCAGCAGTTTATTTCTAGCGGGCTCCTACAATGAGCAGTTCTTC. This encodes CASSLFLAGSYNEQFF.

The V and J genes are TRBV19 and TRBJ1-5; 7 nucleotides align to TRBD1. Germline assignment: CDR1 LNHDA and CDR2 SQIVND (reference sequence). With V trimmed by 2 bases and J by 7 bases, 2 bases remained unmatched. This CDR3 is built from 13 residues. The CDR3 DNA reads TGTGCCAGTAGTATACAGGGGGAACAGCCCCAGCATTTT. It translates to CASSIQGEQPQHF.

This sequence joins TRBV2 and TRBJ2-7, with D unresolved. V was cut by 6 bases and J by 2 bases, with 14 bases left in between. Germline-derived CDR1 and CDR2 are SNHLY and FYNNEI. There are 14 residues in the CDR3. CDR3 protein: CASSALRLAYEQYF. CDR3 nucleotide sequence: TGTGCCAGCAGCGCCCTTCGGTTGGCCTACGAGCAGTACTTC. Full variable domain (remainder filled in from reference TRBV2 and TRBJ2-7): EPEVTQTPSHQVTQMGQEVILRCVPISNHLYFYWYRQILGQKVEFLVSFYNNEISEKSEIFDDQFSVERPDGSNFTLKIRSTKLEDSAMYFCASSALRLAYEQYFGPGTRLTVT.

This clone was recorded only once. This sequence joins TRBV7-9 and TRBJ1-1; a possible D gene is TRBD1 (5 bases). Trimming took off 1 base at V and 1 base at J, with 7 bases between the two ends. Germline V gene sequence: CDR1 SEHNR, CDR2 FQNEAQ (reference sequence). The CDR3 length is 14 residues. In DNA, the CDR3 is TGTGCCAGCAGCTTAGGGGGGGAGAACACTGAAGCTTTCTTT. It encodes CASSLGGENTEAFF. The full variable domain, in which reference TRBV7-9 and TRBJ1-1 provide the parts outside the CDR3, is DTGVSQNPRHKITKRGQNVTFRCDPISEHNRLYWYRQTLGQGPEFLTYFQNEAQLEKSRLLSDRFSAERPKGSFSTLEIQRTEQGDSAMYLCASSLGGENTEAFFGQGTRLTVV.

The V gene is TRBV5-1, the J gene TRBJ2-7; unclear D gene. The V and J ends lost 5 bases and 2 bases respectively, with 17 bases between them. The CDR3 is made up of 15 amino acids. Germline-derived CDR1 and CDR2 are SGHRS and YFSETQ. The CDR3 sequence is CASRIDEVSAYEQYF. The CDR3, as DNA: TGCGCCAGCAGGATTGATGAGGTCAGCGCCTACGAGCAGTACTTC. Full variable domain (outside the CDR3, taken from reference TRBV5-1 and TRBJ2-7): KAGVTQTPRYLIKTRGQQVTLSCSPISGHRSVSWYQQTPGQGLQFLFEYFSETQRNKGNFPGRFSGRQFSNSRSEMNVSTLELGDSALYLCASRIDEVSAYEQYFGPGTRLTVT.

The chain joins TRBV6-5 to TRBJ1-2; D might be TRBD1 (5 bases). The germline V and J ends were trimmed by 4 bases and 2 bases, with 11 bases remaining between them. This CDR3 region has 14 residues. Germline V lookup: CDR1 MNHEY, CDR2 SVGAGI. The CDR3 bases are TGTGCCAGCAGTTCTACAGGTACCAACTATGGCTACACCTTC. This encodes CASSSTGTNYGYTF.

This chain uses TRBV7-2 with TRBJ1-5; D unresolved. CDR1 is SGHTA, CDR2 FQGNSA, per germline. This CDR3 has 13 amino acids. With 5 bases removed from V and 7 bases from J, the gap between germline ends came to 12 bases. The CDR3 coding sequence is TGTGCCAGCAGCCCAGCAGGTTACCAGCCCCAGCATTTT. Encoded protein: CASSPAGYQPQHF.

The gene calls are TRBV4-3 and TRBJ2-2; D not resolved. The V gene's germline CDR1 is LGHNA and CDR2 YSLEER. The CDR3 sequence is 15 residues long. The V end lost 0 bases, the J end lost 5 bases, and 10 bases lay between the germline ends. The CDR3 here is CASSQEMRWTGELFF. CDR3 DNA sequence: TGCGCCAGCAGCCAAGAGATGAGGTGGACCGGGGAGCTGTTTTTT.

CDR3 nucleotide sequence: TGTGCCAGCCGCCAGACAGGAGAAGAGACCCAGTACTTC. Translation gives CASRQTGEETQYF. The rearrangement uses TRBV2 and TRBJ2-5; D may be TRBD1 (6 bases). Looked up from germline, CDR1 is SNHLY and CDR2 is FYNNEI. This CDR3 is 13 amino acids long. Deletions cut 8 bases from V and 3 bases from J, with 13 bases between.

This chain uses TRBV6-6 with TRBJ2-2; 7 bases are a match to TRBD1. The ends lost 4 bases at V and 0 bases at J; junction bases unmatched: 5. Per germline, CDR1 MNHNY and CDR2 SVGAGI (reference sequence). This CDR3 is built from 16 residues. The CDR3 DNA reads TGTGCCAGCAGTTCGACCGGGACAGCGAACACCGGGGAGCTGTTTTTT. As protein: CASSSTGTANTGELFF.

The V gene is TRBV6-4, the J gene TRBJ2-1; 10 nucleotides match TRBD2. V lost 3 bases, J lost 8 bases, and 10 bases stayed unmatched. CDR1 is MRHNA, CDR2 SNTAGT, per germline. The CDR3 contains 16 residues. The CDR3 protein is CASSERASGGVDEQFF. The CDR3 DNA sequence: TGTGCCAGCAGTGAACGGGCTAGCGGGGGAGTCGATGAGCAGTTCTTC.